This T cell receptor (beta chain) was recorded in a study of OX40 agonist ivuxolimab in advanced cancers. Study summary: Treatment received earlier with anti-PD-1, anti-PD-L1 or anti-CTLA-4 agents was allowed, and roughly 40% had some.

At cycle 4 day 1, cycle 7 day 1, and baseline, blood was sampled. Produced via immunoSEQ multiplex PCR; TCRdb's table is partial and in-frame only. This repertoire shows about 62,000 clones, 79% found once; its top ten account for approximately 10%. Germline CDR1 and CDR2: SGHTA and FQGNSA. The CDR3 totals 14 residues. With V trimmed by 2 bases and J by 7 bases, 5 bases remained unmatched. The sample in question was CD4+ or CD8+ T cells sorted from blood, obtained in a trial of the OX40 agonist ivuxolimab. This TCR was recovered from an adult with an advanced solid tumor such as melanoma, head and neck, liver or kidney cancer. The V and J genes are TRBV7-2 and TRBJ2-1; 7 nucleotides align to TRBD2. The DNA of the CDR3 is TGTGCCAGCAGCTTATTGGGAGCGGGGAATGAGCAGTTCTTC. It is translated as CASSLLGAGNEQFF.